The 23 T cell receptor beta chains given below trace back to one sample, sequenced in a study of blood T cell repertoires in COVID-19. Some clones are missing from TCRdb's copy, which holds only in-frame ones; the method was immunoSEQ multiplex PCR. The sample has about 170,000 clones; about four fifths are singletons. The sample taken for sequencing was peripheral blood. These receptors originate from a man aged 65 to 79 with active or convalescent COVID-19.

In the case of this clone: Other DNA sequences of this sample code for an identical CDR3. The chain has TRBV29-1 and TRBJ1-1, with 8 bases fitting TRBD1. Germline V gives CDR1 SQVTM, CDR2 ANQGSEA. Trimming cost V 5 bases and J 5 bases; bases outside gene matches: 4. This CDR3 is 12 amino acids long. CDR3 residues: CSVRTGFTEAFF. CDR3 sequence (DNA): TGCAGCGTTCGGACAGGGTTTACTGAAGCTTTCTTT.

The V gene is TRBV6-5, the J gene TRBJ2-7, with 9 bases matching TRBD2. The ends lost 6 bases at V and 2 bases at J; junction bases unmatched: 8. The CDR3 is 15 amino acids. Per germline, CDR1 MNHEY and CDR2 SVGAGI. The chain's CDR3 is CASRTGTSRTYEQYF. CDR3 sequence (DNA): TGTGCCAGCAGGACCGGGACTAGCCGAACCTACGAGCAGTACTTC.

The chain combines TRBV20-1 with TRBJ2-5, with a tentative D call TRBD2 (6 bases). This CDR3 contains 9 residues. Germline CDR1 is DFQATT and CDR2 is SNEGSKA (reference sequence). The CDR3 loop is CTAGETQYF. The CDR3 DNA sequence: TGCACCGCGGGGGAGACCCAGTACTTC.

The chain recombines TRBV18 with TRBJ2-7; 7 positions agree with TRBD2. J lost 3 bases, V lost 2 bases, and 7 bases had no gene match. The germline V gene encodes CDR1 KGHSH and CDR2 LQKENI. The length of the CDR3 is 15 residues. The DNA for the CDR3 is TGTGCCAGCTCACCAGGGAGGGAGGGCCTCTACGAGCAGTACTTC. Its protein is CASSPGREGLYEQYF.

A single count supports this clone. V gene TRBV7-8 combines with J gene TRBJ2-2; D perhaps matches TRBD2 (7 bases). Per the germline V gene, CDR1 is SGHVS and CDR2 is FQNEAQ. This CDR3 region has 13 residues. With 11 bases removed from V and 1 base from J, the gap between germline ends came to 11 bases. The CDR3 is CAGAGQNTGELFF. The CDR3 nucleotides read TGTGCCGGAGCGGGACAGAACACCGGGGAGCTGTTTTTT. The whole variable domain, remainder taken from reference TRBV7-8 and TRBJ2-2, is GAGVSQSPRYKVAKRGQDVALRCDPISGHVSLFWYQQALGQGPEFLTYFQNEAQLDKSGLPSDRFFAERPEGSVSTLKIQRTQQEDSAVYLCAGAGQNTGELFFGEGSRLTVL.

The chain uses TRBV4-3 and TRBJ2-3; D may be TRBD1 (6 bases). V lost 1 base, J lost 4 bases, and 18 bases lay in between. The CDR3 covers 17 residues. Germline V gene lookup returns CDR1 LGHNA and CDR2 YSLEER. The CDR3 DNA reads TGCGCCAGCAGCCAAGGGGGGCCCTCTAGATCCGCAGATACGCAGTATTTT. Amino acids: CASSQGGPSRSADTQYF.

The chain couples TRBV7-2 to TRBJ2-5, with 9 bases lining up with TRBD2. The CDR3 has 14 residues. Germline trimming cut 5 bases from V and 3 bases from J; bases unmatched to any gene: 4. CDR1 SGHTA and CDR2 FQGNSA come from the germline V gene. The CDR3 loop is CASSLAGGEETQYF. For the CDR3, the DNA is TGTGCCAGCAGCCTTGCGGGAGGGGAAGAGACCCAGTACTTC.

This sequence joins TRBV6-2 or TRBV6-3 and TRBJ1-3; TRBD1 is a possible D gene (5 bases). The CDR3 has 14 amino acids. Germline V gene sequence: CDR1 MNHEY, CDR2 SVGEGT. V lost 2 bases, J lost 0 bases, and 5 bases lay in between. This chain's CDR3 is CASSYTGSGNTIYF. The DNA for the CDR3 is TGTGCCAGCAGTTACACAGGCTCTGGAAACACCATATATTTT.

This chain joins TRBV5-4 and TRBJ2-7, with TRBD2 as a possible D gene (6 bases). Looked up from germline, CDR1 is SGHNT and CDR2 is YYREEE (reference sequence). Trimming left V 3 bases short and J 3 bases short, with 10 bases between. There are 13 residues in the CDR3. CDR3 DNA sequence: TGTGCCAGCAGCTATAGCGGCATCTACGAGCAGTACTTC. This encodes CASSYSGIYEQYF.

This chain uses TRBV7-2 with TRBJ2-3, with 8 bases identical to TRBD2. Germline V gene data show CDR1 as SGHTA and CDR2 as FQGNSA. The CDR3 runs 16 residues. The J segment lost 4 bases and the V segment lost 5 bases, leaving 11 bases of the junction unmatched. CDR3 sequence reads: CASSPRSGSFPDTQYF. The CDR3 DNA reads TGTGCCAGCAGCCCGAGAAGCGGGAGTTTTCCAGATACGCAGTATTTT.

The chain is built from TRBV23-1 and TRBJ1-1, with D maybe TRBD1 (6 bases). TRBV23-1 is annotated as an ORF whose role is uncertain. The CDR3 totals 15 residues. V lost 6 bases and J lost 0, with 14 bases in between. The CDR3 bases are TGCGCCAGCAGCCACGAGGGGGGGTTGAACACTGAAGCTTTCTTT. This gives the protein CASSHEGGLNTEAFF.

This chain connects TRBV9 to TRBJ1-2; D gene unclear. The germline V gene has CDR1 SGDLS and CDR2 YYNGEE. The V end was cut by 0 bases, the J end by 7 bases, with 19 bases between. The CDR3 runs 16 residues. The DNA for the CDR3 is TGTGCCAGCAGCGTAGAGGCGTATCCGCCTCCGGGTGGCTACACCTTC. Amino acids: CASSVEAYPPPGGYTF.

The genes are TRBV5-6 and TRBJ2-5; TRBD2 matches at 13 bases. The CDR3 extends over 14 amino acids. Germline V gives CDR1 SGHDT, CDR2 YYEEEE. Trimming at V came to 4 bases and at J to 5 bases, leaving 2 bases not matched to a gene. This CDR3 is CASSGTSGEETQYF. The CDR3 bases are TGTGCCAGCAGCGGGACTAGCGGGGAGGAGACCCAGTACTTC.

The rearrangement uses TRBV7-6 and TRBJ2-6, with TRBD1 matching over 7 bases. Germline CDR1 is SGHVS and CDR2 is FNYEAQ. The J segment lost 2 bases and the V segment lost 5 bases, leaving 6 bases of the junction unmatched. The CDR3 contains 16 residues. The CDR3 region is CASSSQGVAGANVLTF. The CDR3 region has the DNA TGTGCCAGCAGCAGCCAGGGGGTGGCTGGGGCCAACGTCCTGACTTTC.

The rearrangement links TRBV18 to TRBJ2-5; TRBD1 agrees at 10 bases. The CDR3 runs to 16 residues. Germline V gene sequence: CDR1 KGHSH, CDR2 LQKENI. V trimming: 6 bases; J trimming: 5 bases; junction bases outside the gene matches: 12. In nucleotides, the CDR3 is TGTGCCAGCTCTCTCTCCGGGACAGGGGCCCAGGAGACCCAGTACTTC. The encoded protein is CASSLSGTGAQETQYF.

The V and J genes are TRBV28 and TRBJ1-5, with D uncertain. The CDR3 spans 14 residues. CDR1 MDHEN and CDR2 SYDVKM come from the germline V gene. V dropped 3 bases and J dropped 4 bases, with 10 bases sitting between them. CDR3 sequence: CASSFPVPNQPQHF. As DNA, the CDR3 is TGTGCCAGCAGTTTCCCCGTCCCTAATCAGCCCCAGCATTTT.

The chain employs TRBV6-2 or TRBV6-3 and TRBJ2-2; D might be TRBD1 (6 bases). CDR3 length equals 15 residues. Between the trimmed V and J ends, which lost 5 bases and 0 bases, there was a span of 10 bases. Germline CDR1 is MNHEY and CDR2 is SVGEGT. This CDR3 reads CASSRWTANTGELFF. CDR3 DNA sequence: TGTGCCAGCAGTAGATGGACAGCGAACACCGGGGAGCTGTTTTTT.

The chain employs TRBV3-1 (or the pseudogene TRBV3-2) and TRBJ2-1; TRBD1 aligns across 7 bases. Looked up from germline, CDR1 is LGHDT and CDR2 is YNNKEL (reference sequence). The ends lost 2 bases at V and 0 bases at J; junction bases unmatched: 7. The CDR3 sequence is 17 residues long. The CDR3: CASSQPTGANSYNEQFF. Written as DNA, the CDR3 is TGTGCCAGCAGCCAACCCACAGGGGCCAACTCCTACAATGAGCAGTTCTTC.

The chain links TRBV7-2 to TRBJ2-2, with TRBD1 matching 8 bases. V gave up 3 bases and J gave up 6 bases; unmatched junction bases: 9. This CDR3 is 16 amino acids long. CDR1 is SGHTA and CDR2 is FQGNSA in the germline V gene. DNA of the CDR3: TGTGCCAGCAGCTTCCTCGGGACAGGTCCATCCGGGGAGCTGTTTTTT. Its translation: CASSFLGTGPSGELFF.

The chain has TRBV7-9 and TRBJ2-3, with 8 positions matching TRBD1. Germline V lookup: CDR1 SEHNR, CDR2 FQNEAQ (reference sequence). V shed 3 bases, J shed 2 bases, and the junction held 4 bases outside the gene matches. The CDR3 sequence is 15 residues long. CDR3 residues: CASSFDRGITDTQYF. The CDR3 nucleotides read TGTGCCAGCAGCTTTGACAGGGGTATCACAGATACGCAGTATTTT.

The J gene is TRBJ2-6, the V gene TRBV3-1 (or the pseudogene TRBV3-2), with a weak D call TRBD1 (6 bases). The CDR3 extends over 16 amino acids. Trimming shortened V by 4 bases and J by 0 bases, and 10 bases separated the two germline ends. The germline gives CDR1 LGHDT, CDR2 YNNKEL (reference sequence). CDR3 protein: CASSPKGDSGANVLTF. The CDR3, as DNA: TGTGCCAGCAGCCCAAAGGGGGACTCTGGGGCCAACGTCCTGACTTTC.

This clone was seen once. The chain recombines TRBV28 with TRBJ2-1, with 7 nucleotides matching TRBD2. V was clipped by 6 bases and J by 4 bases; unmatched bases: 15. This CDR3 is built from 17 residues. Per the germline V gene, CDR1 is MDHEN and CDR2 is SYDVKM. The CDR3 coding sequence is TGTGCCAGCAGAGTCCCGTTAGTAGCGGGTAGATACAATGAGCAGTTCTTC. It yields the protein CASRVPLVAGRYNEQFF.

J is TRBJ2-2 and V is TRBV10-3; 9 nucleotides agree with TRBD2. V dropped 4 bases and J dropped 4; count of bases not matched to a gene: 7. The CDR3 covers 16 residues. Germline CDR1 is ENHRY and CDR2 is SYGVKD. The CDR3 region has the DNA TGTGCCATCAGTGCCCTGCGGGAGGGAGGCACCGGGGAGCTGTTTTTT. Its protein product is CAISALREGGTGELFF.